This T cell receptor (beta chain) was sequenced for a study of shared T cell receptors in the human thymus. This clone has only one observation. Sequence at one end of the junction differs from germline and may be a read error. Other DNA sequences of this sample code for an identical CDR3. TCRdb keeps only in-frame clones here, not all; method: immunoSEQ multiplex PCR. The sample shows hundreds of thousands of clones, around 87% of them seen only once. This CDR3 spans 16 amino acids. Germline-derived CDR1 and CDR2 are MGHRA and YSYEKL. A further study also used this sample, focusing on human thymus T cells.

Sequences were obtained from thymocytes. The TCR originated in a boy in the first two years of life with a congenital heart defect. The rearrangement uses TRBV4-1 and TRBJ1-2, with 7 bases aligning to TRBD1. Written as DNA, the CDR3 is TGCGCTAGCAGCCAACACCGGGACAGCTTAATCTATGGCTACACCTTC. Its protein is CASSQHRDSLIYGYTF.